What follows are 15 T cell receptor beta chains derived from one specimen sequenced in a study of beta chain features in type 1 diabetes. The entirety of the isolated RNA underwent reverse transcription, so expressed TCRB transcripts were sequenced. Produced via immunoSEQ multiplex PCR; TCRdb's table is partial and in-frame only. The sample consists of around 250,000 clones, about 26% of them appearing once. Sequenced sample: central memory CD4+ T cells from blood. These receptors were collected from a young man in good health.

This clone came up a few times. The rearrangement joins TRBV4-3 to TRBJ2-7; D not resolved. From germline, CDR1 is LGHNA and CDR2 YSLEER. This CDR3 is 14 amino acids long. The ends were cut back, 0 bases at V and 3 bases at J, with 9 bases in the middle. CDR3 protein: CASSQDLWVYEQYF. CDR3 sequence (DNA): TGCGCCAGCAGCCAAGATTTGTGGGTCTACGAGCAGTACTTC.

The CDR3 DNA is TGCAGTGCTAAGGAGTATGGCTACACCTTC. It yields the protein CSAKEYGYTF. The chain carries TRBV20-1 and TRBJ1-2; D remains ambiguous. This CDR3 is built from 10 residues. The V gene lost 4 bases and the J gene lost 5 bases, with 5 bases spanning the gap. Germline assignment: CDR1 DFQATT and CDR2 SNEGSKA (reference sequence).

This clone was detected a few times. The CDR3 sequence is CASSPRQGALNEQYF. CDR3 sequence (DNA): TGTGCCAGCAGCCCCCGACAGGGGGCTTTAAACGAGCAGTACTTC. The chain recombines TRBV7-2 with TRBJ2-7; TRBD1 matches 10 bases. CDR1 SGHTA and CDR2 FQGNSA come from the germline V gene. With V trimmed by 5 bases and J by 5 bases, 9 bases remained unmatched. There are 15 residues in the CDR3.

The chain recombines TRBV6-5 with TRBJ1-5, with D unclear. There are 12 residues in the CDR3. Germline CDR1 is MNHEY and CDR2 is SVGAGI. Trimming stripped 6 bases from V and 7 bases from J, with 10 bases between. CDR3 nucleotide sequence: TGTGCCAGCAGGACGGGAATCCAGCCCCAGCATTTT. Translating it yields CASRTGIQPQHF.

This clone was counted only a few times. The chain couples TRBV12-5 to TRBJ2-7; TRBD1 is a possible D gene (5 bases). This CDR3 is 14 amino acids long. Germline-derived CDR1 and CDR2 are LGHNT and FRNRAP. The V and J ends lost 4 bases and 2 bases respectively, with 12 bases between them. CDR3 amino acids: CASGSSPTAYEQYF. The CDR3 DNA is TGTGCTAGTGGTTCTTCCCCGACAGCCTACGAGCAGTACTTC.

This clone was detected many times. The rearrangement links TRBV9 to TRBJ1-1; a possible D gene is TRBD1 (5 bases). Trimming pared 0 bases from V and 0 bases from J, leaving 9 bases between. The CDR3 runs to 15 residues. Germline-derived CDR1 and CDR2 are SGDLS and YYNGEE. In DNA form, the CDR3 reads TGTGCCAGCAGCGTAGCTTCAGGGATGAACACTGAAGCTTTCTTT. Protein sequence: CASSVASGMNTEAFF.

The chain couples TRBV7-2 to TRBJ2-3; D ambiguous. Per the germline V gene, CDR1 is SGHTA and CDR2 is FQGNSA. V was cut by 2 bases and J by 6 bases, with 15 bases left in between. CDR3 size: 15 residues. The CDR3 protein is CASSLNPPPADTQYF. The CDR3 bases are TGTGCCAGCAGCTTAAACCCTCCCCCGGCGGATACGCAGTATTTT.

Concerning this clone itself: One end of the junction is discordant with germline, which a read error may explain. Different DNA sequences within this sample yield the same CDR3. The V and J genes are TRBV2 and TRBJ2-5; perhaps TRBD1 as D (6 bases). Germline V CDR1 and CDR2: SNHLY, FYNNEI. CDR3 length equals 12 residues. CDR3 loop: CASKRGQETQYF. In DNA form, the CDR3 reads TGCGCCAGCAAGAGGGGGCAAGAGACCCAGTACTTC.

Worth noting for this clone: Just one base apart from a much larger clone, this may be a read error. The V call is TRBV2, the J call TRBJ2-7; D is uncertain. Germline CDR1 reads SNHLY; CDR2 reads FYNNEI. This CDR3 is 11 amino acids long. The V end lost 2 bases, the J end lost 3 bases, and 2 bases lay between the germline ends. The CDR3 sequence: CASSERYEQYF. The CDR3 nucleotides are TGTGCCAGCAGTGAACGCTACGAGCAGTACTTC.

The genes are TRBV2 and TRBJ2-7; a weak D match, TRBD1 (5 bases). CDR3 length: 17 residues. The germline V gene encodes CDR1 SNHLY and CDR2 FYNNEI. The V end was cut by 2 bases, the J end by 3 bases, with 20 bases between. The CDR3, as DNA: TGTGCCAGCAGTGAAAAGGCCGGCCTAGGGGTGGGCTACGAGCAGTACTTC. Translating gives CASSEKAGLGVGYEQYF.

V usage is TRBV15 and J usage is TRBJ2-3, with TRBD2 identical over 10 bases. The V gene end was trimmed by 3 bases and the J gene end by 2 bases; junction bases not matched to a gene: 2. Germline V gives CDR1 LNHNV, CDR2 YYDKDF (reference sequence). The CDR3 runs to 15 residues. The CDR3: CATSRLAGDTDTQYF. DNA of the CDR3: TGTGCCACCAGCAGGCTAGCGGGGGACACAGATACGCAGTATTTT.

This clone was detected ten times or more. This chain connects TRBV2 to TRBJ2-1; 10 bases line up with TRBD1. The CDR3 extends over 16 amino acids. With 5 bases clipped from V and 7 bases from J, the junction kept 11 bases outside the gene matches. Germline V gives CDR1 SNHLY, CDR2 FYNNEI. The CDR3 region is CASSLETGGVGNEQFF. The CDR3 bases are TGTGCCAGCAGTTTAGAGACAGGGGGCGTGGGAAATGAGCAGTTCTTC. The whole variable domain, remainder taken from reference TRBV2 and TRBJ2-1, is EPEVTQTPSHQVTQMGQEVILRCVPISNHLYFYWYRQILGQKVEFLVSFYNNEISEKSEIFDDQFSVERPDGSNFTLKIRSTKLEDSAMYFCASSLETGGVGNEQFFGPGTRLTVL.

The CDR3 sequence is CATQDRSTYEQYF. In DNA form, the CDR3 reads TGTGCCACCCAGGACAGGTCGACCTACGAGCAGTACTTC. The V call is TRBV19, the J call TRBJ2-7; TRBD1 matches at 7 bases. Unmatched junction bases numbered 8, after V lost 10 bases and J lost 2 bases. The CDR3 sequence is 13 residues long. From germline, CDR1 is LNHDA and CDR2 SQIVND (reference sequence).

This sequence joins TRBV28 and TRBJ2-7; no definite D call. This CDR3 has 11 amino acids. With 3 bases removed from V and 4 bases from J, the gap between germline ends came to 4 bases. The germline CDR1 and CDR2 sequences are MDHEN and SYDVKM. The CDR3 here is CASSFGYEQYF. The CDR3 nucleotides are TGTGCCAGCAGTTTTGGGTACGAGCAGTACTTC. Full variable domain (missing parts from reference TRBV28 and TRBJ2-7): DVKVTQSSRYLVKRTGEKVFLECVQDMDHENMFWYRQDPGLGLRLIYFSYDVKMKEKGDIPEGYSVSREKKERFSLILESASTNQTSMYLCASSFGYEQYFGPGTRLTVT.

In DNA form, the CDR3 reads TGTGCCAGCAGTCTGGAGGGAAGCGCTAATGGCTACACCTTC. This encodes CASSLEGSANGYTF. This chain uses TRBV2 with TRBJ1-2; D remains ambiguous. The germline V and J ends were trimmed by 5 bases and 6 bases, with 16 bases remaining between them. CDR1 and CDR2 (germline): SNHLY, FYNNEI. The CDR3 loop spans 14 amino acids.